This TCR beta chain was profiled in a study of OX40 agonist ivuxolimab in advanced cancers. Overall study: Partial responses were achieved by three patients, of whom one had hepatocellular carcinoma and two had cutaneous melanoma. The study, taken as a whole, reports: Expanded peripheral T cell antigen specificity was not determined. Expanded clones belonging to CD8+ T cells outnumbered, on average, those of CD4+.

Notes on this clone: Its matching antigen is unknown.

Germline V gene lookup returns CDR1 LGHNA and CDR2 YSLEER. The junction had 2 bases not matched to a gene; V was cut back by 1 base and J by 3 bases. This CDR3 has 16 amino acids. Blood samples were obtained at baseline, cycle 4 day 1, and cycle 7 day 1. Only in-frame clones appear in the TCRdb table, and some are missing; sequencing was by immunoSEQ multiplex PCR. The sample lists 60,000 to 80,000 clones; 81% were seen once. Sequenced material: CD4+ or CD8+ T cells sorted from blood, taken in a trial of the OX40 agonist ivuxolimab. The J gene is TRBJ2-1, the V gene TRBV4-3, with 11 bases aligning to TRBD1. The receptor was derived from an adult with an advanced solid tumor such as melanoma, head and neck, liver or kidney cancer. The DNA of the CDR3 is TGCGCCAGCAGCCAAGCCGGGACAGGGGGCTACAATGAGCAGTTCTTC. This codes for CASSQAGTGGYNEQFF.